This T cell receptor beta chain derives from a study of T cell repertoires in ileal Crohn's disease. To note about this clone: The target antigen is unknown.

Trimming removed 0 bases from V and 4 bases from J; junction bases left unmatched: 6. This CDR3 is 16 amino acids long. Per the germline V gene, CDR1 is MNHEY and CDR2 is SVGAGI. Libraries were prepared by immunoSEQ multiplex PCR; TCRdb keeps only in-frame clonotypes and omits some of them. The repertoire has 3,000 to 5,000 clones, around three quarters of them found once; the top ten carry around a fifth. Study results and limitations: Endoscopic recurrence occurred in every patient whose clonality exceeded 26.8%.

The rearrangement links TRBV6-5 to TRBJ1-3; 7 bases map to TRBD1. This TCR derives from an adult with Crohn's disease. Sequencing was done on a sample of ileal tissue. The CDR3 DNA reads TGTGCCAGCAGTTACTCCGGGCAGGGGGTCGGAAACACCATATATTTT. Its translation: CASSYSGQGVGNTIYF.